A selection of T cell receptor beta chains follows, all from one sample in a study of neoadjuvant nivolumab and ipilimumab in lung cancer. TCRdb's copy holds only in-frame clones and misses some; the assay was immunoSEQ multiplex PCR. The sample lists fewer than 15,000 clones; about 94% were seen once. The specimen was peripheral blood, collected after neoadjuvant nivolumab, alone or with ipilimumab, at or shortly before surgery. These receptors all stem from an adult with non-small cell lung cancer. The CDR3 runs from the conserved cysteine through the conserved F or W.

v_call	j_call	cdr3_aa
TRBV15	TRBJ1-5	CATSERRTGNQPQHF
TRBV6-1	TRBJ2-5	CASSHGTYQETQYF
TRBV11-2	TRBJ2-2	CASSLVSQAGELFF
TRBV10-2	TRBJ1-4	CASRPPRALNEKLFF
TRBV4-3	TRBJ2-7	CASSQDWGDKLYEQYF
TRBV7-2	TRBJ2-3	CASSLAVAASTDTQYF
TRBV5-1	TRBJ2-6	CASSLTTGDGANVLTF
TRBV6-5	TRBJ2-3	CASKGKGSDTQYF
TRBV5-4	TRBJ1-1	CASSLEGIMNTEAFF
TRBV4-2	TRBJ1-1	CASSQDGPTEAFF
TRBV5-4	TRBJ2-3	CASSLAGTSTDTQYF
TRBV6-5	TRBJ2-7	CASSYSGRNYEQYF
TRBV21-1	TRBJ2-1	CASDPAGTSGSLYNEQFF
TRBV10-3	TRBJ1-1	CAIGDRAVTEAFF
TRBV14	TRBJ2-6	CASSQVWANVLTF
TRBV5-1	TRBJ2-1	CASRDTTSGSRGGFF
TRBV6-5	TRBJ2-3	CASSYGGRTDTQYF
TRBV29-1	TRBJ2-1	CSVVGLADHSYNEQFF
TRBV7-9	TRBJ2-2	CASRRGLVAGELFF
TRBV4-1	TRBJ2-3	CASSQETHPQRSGRAADTQYF
TRBV28	TRBJ1-1	CASSTGGEGTEAFF
TRBV20-1	TRBJ2-1	CSARTSNEQFF
TRBV2	TRBJ1-2	CASRAGTGADSYTF
TRBV14	TRBJ2-7	CASSPTSGARYF
TRBV15	TRBJ2-1	CATSSRVSSGSRDEQFF
TRBV9	TRBJ1-5	CASSPNIGDNQPQHF
TRBV29-1	TRBJ2-1	CSVVWGRLNEQFF
TRBV6-5	TRBJ2-1	CASSYSGGEFNNEQFF
TRBV4-1	TRBJ2-7	CASSNSGRAMDEQYF
TRBV11-2	TRBJ2-7	CASSLVDGYEQYF
TRBV30	TRBJ1-5	CAWSRQVGQPQHF
TRBV7-2	TRBJ1-2	CASSSGQFYGYTF
TRBV11-3	TRBJ2-7	CASSPGQGYEQYF
TRBV4-1	TRBJ2-7	CASSQETRIYYEQYF
TRBV5-1	TRBJ1-2	CASSPGTGGYYGYTF
TRBV6-5	TRBJ2-5	CASSYAPGTGTQYF
TRBV27	TRBJ2-7	CASRVNARDSYEQYF
TRBV5-6	TRBJ2-1	CASSLTLAGFNEQFF
TRBV13	TRBJ2-1	CASSLGSGRARNEQFF
TRBV7-3	TRBJ1-1	CASSLTGRNTEAFF
TRBV7-9	TRBJ2-2	CASSLAVHTGELFF
TRBV5-1	TRBJ2-7	CASSRQGAGVYEQYF